This T cell receptor beta chain was sequenced for a study of CD8 T cells in ankylosing spondylitis. Broader study findings: Before this, some motif variants had been reported in reactive arthritis synovial fluid and blood. Roughly eight highly homologous variants made up a TCR beta motif that seemed to typify ankylosing spondylitis blood. Disease-linked clones were found to be CD8+ and relatively rare in peripheral blood. Researchers reportedly found disease-linked clones significantly enriched in matched ankylosing spondylitis synovial fluid.

Scientists made TCR beta libraries using quantitative 5'-RACE with molecular barcodes. TCRdb independently ran MiXCR on the 5' RACE reads; one entry per CDR3 protein. The sample lists 750,000 to 850,000 distinct CDR3 sequences, about an eighth occurring once. In germline, CDR1 is SEHNR, CDR2 FQNEAQ (reference sequence). Trimming pared 4 bases from V and 6 bases from J, leaving 14 bases between. The CDR3 loop spans 14 amino acids. This clonotype was observed many times. The antigen is undetermined. The source material was blood, either unsorted or a sorted T cell fraction (not recorded which). The rearrangement joins TRBV7-9 to TRBJ2-3, with D uncertain. This clonotype originated in a male donor with ankylosing spondylitis. The CDR3 nucleotides are TGTGCCAGCAGCTCTCGGACCCGTACGGATACGCAGTATTTT. This encodes CASSSRTRTDTQYF.